These 17 T cell receptor beta chains originate from one sample sequenced in a study of Graves' ophthalmopathy and Graves' hyperthyroidism. As the template, RNA transcripts were used to amplify TCR beta CDR3 regions. A first-round RT-PCR used HTBI primers, followed by a second-round multiplex PCR. TCRdb re-called the multiplex PCR reads with MiXCR, one entry per CDR3 protein. The sample includes more than 40,000 distinct CDR3 sequences, less than 65% of them seen just once. Sequenced: peripheral blood. The receptors stem from an adult man with Graves' ophthalmopathy.

The sample holds many counts of this clonotype. V usage is TRBV6-6 and J usage is TRBJ2-1; D unclear. Germline V gives CDR1 MNHNY, CDR2 SVGAGI (reference sequence). V lost 1 base and J lost 8, with 3 bases in between. This CDR3 contains 11 residues. CDR3 DNA: TGTGCCAGCAGTTACTTAGATGAGCAGTTCTTC. This sequence encodes CASSYLDEQFF.

This clonotype was detected many times. This sequence joins TRBV30 and TRBJ1-4, with 7 bases matching TRBD1. In germline, CDR1 is GTSNPN, CDR2 SVGIG (reference sequence). This CDR3 contains 12 residues. The J segment lost 7 bases and the V segment lost 3 bases, leaving 2 bases of the junction unmatched. For the CDR3, the DNA is TGTGCCTGGAGCGGGACAGCTGAAAAACTGTTTTTT. Protein sequence: CAWSGTAEKLFF.

Regarding this clonotype: One end of the junction varies from germline; a read error may be responsible. J is TRBJ2-7 and V is TRBV10-1; D remains unclear. This CDR3 is built from 12 residues. The V gene's germline CDR1 is WNHNN and CDR2 SYGVQD (reference sequence). The DNA for the CDR3 is TGCACCAGCAATGAACAAACCTACGAGCAGTACTTC. This translates into CTSNEQTYEQYF.

This clonotype has ten or more counts. This chain joins TRBV20-1 and TRBJ2-1; D is unresolved. The CDR3 is made up of 17 amino acids. Trimming removed 0 bases from V and 0 bases from J, with 15 bases in between. The germline V gene has CDR1 DFQATT and CDR2 SNEGSKA (reference sequence). CDR3 amino acids: CSARDRYTLSSYNEQFF. The CDR3 DNA follows: TGCAGTGCTAGAGATCGTTATACTCTAAGCTCCTACAATGAGCAGTTCTTC.

Only a few counts were recorded for this clonotype. The chain carries TRBV25-1 and TRBJ1-2; TRBD1 aligns across 10 bases. V shed 5 bases, J shed 4 bases, and the junction held 7 bases outside the gene matches. The CDR3 has 15 amino acids. Germline V gene sequence: CDR1 MGHDK, CDR2 SYGVNS. The DNA of the CDR3 is TGTGCCAGCAGTAACCCGGGACAGGGGAGCTATGGCTACACCTTC. It specifies CASSNPGQGSYGYTF.

The sample holds many counts of this clonotype. The gene calls are TRBV11-1 and TRBJ2-1; unclear D gene. The ends were cut back, 5 bases at V and 5 bases at J, with 19 bases in the middle. The CDR3 is 16 amino acids. CDR1 is SGHAT and CDR2 is FQDESV in the germline V gene (reference sequence). CDR3 sequence reads: CASSPRTRSLDNEQFF. The CDR3 DNA is TGTGCCAGCAGCCCTAGGACCCGGTCACTCGACAATGAGCAGTTCTTC.

This clonotype has at least ten counts. This chain uses TRBV6-5 with TRBJ2-4; 9 nucleotides line up with TRBD2. Germline V gene lookup returns CDR1 MNHEY and CDR2 SVGAGI. Losses at the gene ends were 5 bases for V and 6 bases for J; bases not matched to a gene: 5. The CDR3 contains 14 residues. CDR3 amino acids: CASSHLTSGNIQYF. The CDR3 coding sequence is TGTGCCAGCAGTCACCTGACTAGCGGAAACATTCAGTACTTC.

This chain links TRBV6-5 with TRBJ2-5, with TRBD1 identical over 12 bases. Germline V lookup: CDR1 MNHEY, CDR2 SVGAGI. The CDR3 totals 14 residues. V gave up 5 bases and J gave up 6 bases; unmatched junction bases: 4. The CDR3, as DNA: TGTGCCAGCAGTCGGGACAGGGGGCCGAAGACCCAGTACTTC. The encoded protein is CASSRDRGPKTQYF.

Ten or more counts support this clonotype. The CDR3 region is CASSDRSSTFRSGNTIYF. The CDR3 nucleotides read TGTGCCAGCAGTGATCGGAGTTCTACCTTCCGCTCTGGAAACACCATATATTTT. The rearrangement uses TRBV6-4 and TRBJ1-3; D is unresolved. Between the trimmed V and J ends, which lost 3 bases and 0 bases, there was a span of 18 bases. In germline, CDR1 is MRHNA, CDR2 SNTAGT. This CDR3 contains 18 residues.

In its sample, this clonotype was seen many times. CDR3 DNA sequence: TGCAGCCCCGAGGACAGGGTGTCAGATACGCAGTATTTT. Protein sequence: CSPEDRVSDTQYF. The V and J genes are TRBV20-1 and TRBJ2-3, with 8 bases identical to TRBD1. The CDR3 sequence is 13 residues long. CDR1 is DFQATT and CDR2 is SNEGSKA in the germline V gene (reference sequence).

This clonotype was counted at least ten times. This chain links TRBV28 with TRBJ1-6, with TRBD1 as a possible D gene (5 bases). The CDR3 covers 15 residues. Trimming left V 4 bases short and J 7 bases short, with 14 bases between. CDR1 is MDHEN, CDR2 SYDVKM, per germline. CDR3: CASSSWGGQNSPLHF. CDR3 nucleotides: TGTGCCAGCAGTTCCTGGGGGGGTCAGAATTCACCCCTCCACTTT.

This clonotype was observed once. The V and J genes are TRBV20-1 and TRBJ2-1; TRBD2 aligns across 15 bases. The CDR3 runs 15 residues. Germline-derived CDR1 and CDR2 are DFQATT and SNEGSKA (reference sequence). V lost 3 bases to trimming and J lost 6 bases; unmatched junction nucleotides: 3. DNA of the CDR3: TGCAGTGCTAGGGGACTAGCGGGAGGTAGCAATGAGCAGTTCTTC. Translating it yields CSARGLAGGSNEQFF.

As regards this clonotype: The limits of the CDR3 on the DNA are not certain, so only TCRdb's listed CDR3 is given. The chain carries TRBV7-6 and TRBJ2-3; TRBD1 was called by the table and not checked on the DNA. The CDR3 contains 20 residues when both ends are counted. Germline V CDR1 and CDR2: SGHVS, FNYEAQ. This chain's CDR3 is CASSFYICSAQKGAEDTQYF.

The chain is built from TRBV19 and TRBJ2-1; 8 nucleotides match TRBD2. Trimming took 6 bases from V and 3 from J; bases not matched to a gene: 7. Germline V gene lookup returns CDR1 LNHDA and CDR2 SQIVND (reference sequence). The CDR3 has 15 amino acids. The CDR3 DNA reads TGTGCCAGTAGGATAAGTAGCGGGAACTACAATGAGCAGTTCTTC. Translated, it gives CASRISSGNYNEQFF.

This clonotype was seen ten or more times. The chain employs TRBV2 and TRBJ1-1, with D unclear. V lost 7 bases and J lost 2, with 14 bases in between. This CDR3 is built from 14 residues. The germline gives CDR1 SNHLY, CDR2 FYNNEI. CDR3 protein: CASKVLPYNTEAFF. The CDR3 bases are TGTGCCAGCAAAGTACTACCCTATAACACTGAAGCTTTCTTT. The full variable domain, with the rest looked up from reference TRBV2 and TRBJ1-1, is EPEVTQTPSHQVTQMGQEVILRCVPISNHLYFYWYRQILGQKVEFLVSFYNNEISEKSEIFDDQFSVERPDGSNFTLKIRSTKLEDSAMYFCASKVLPYNTEAFFGQGTRLTVV.

The V and J genes are TRBV19 and TRBJ1-5, with TRBD1 as a possible D gene (5 bases). The V and J ends lost 7 bases and 7 bases respectively, with 20 bases between them. CDR3 length: 15 amino acids. CDR1 and CDR2 from the germline V gene are LNHDA and SQIVND (reference sequence). The CDR3 DNA is TGTGCCAGTAAATTAAACCCCAGGGCTGGGCAGCCCCAGCATTTT. This codes for CASKLNPRAGQPQHF.

The CDR3: CASTFSVEGGYNEQFF. The CDR3 DNA reads TGTGCCAGCACCTTTAGTGTAGAAGGCGGCTACAATGAGCAGTTCTTC. The gene calls are TRBV12-3 or TRBV12-4 and TRBJ2-1; D remains unclear. Trimming took off 7 bases at V and 3 bases at J, with 19 bases between the two ends. CDR3 length equals 16 residues.